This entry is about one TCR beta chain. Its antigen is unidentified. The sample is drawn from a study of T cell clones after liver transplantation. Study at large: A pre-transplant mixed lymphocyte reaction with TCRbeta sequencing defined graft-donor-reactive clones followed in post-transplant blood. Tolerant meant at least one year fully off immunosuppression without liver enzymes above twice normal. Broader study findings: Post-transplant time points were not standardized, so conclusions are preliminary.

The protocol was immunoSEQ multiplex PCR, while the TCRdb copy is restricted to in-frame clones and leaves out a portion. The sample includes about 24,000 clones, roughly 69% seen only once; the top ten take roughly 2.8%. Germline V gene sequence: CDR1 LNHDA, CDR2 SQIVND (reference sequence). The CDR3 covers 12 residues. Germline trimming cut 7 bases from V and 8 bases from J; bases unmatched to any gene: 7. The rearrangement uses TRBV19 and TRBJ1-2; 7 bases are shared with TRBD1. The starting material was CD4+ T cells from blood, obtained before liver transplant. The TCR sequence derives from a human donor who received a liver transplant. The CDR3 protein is CASTDRAYGYTF. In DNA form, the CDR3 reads TGTGCCAGTACAGACAGGGCCTACGGCTACACCTTC.